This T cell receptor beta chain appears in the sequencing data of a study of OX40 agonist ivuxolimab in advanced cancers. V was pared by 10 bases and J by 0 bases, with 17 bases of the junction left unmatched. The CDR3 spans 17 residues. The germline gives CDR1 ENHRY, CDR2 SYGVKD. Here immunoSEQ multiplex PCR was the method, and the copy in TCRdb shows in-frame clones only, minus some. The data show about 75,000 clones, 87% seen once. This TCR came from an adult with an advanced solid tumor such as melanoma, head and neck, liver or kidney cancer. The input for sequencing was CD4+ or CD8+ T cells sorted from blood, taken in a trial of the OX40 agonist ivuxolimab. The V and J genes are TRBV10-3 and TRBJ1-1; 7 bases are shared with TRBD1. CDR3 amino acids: CARCQRDSQPMNTEAFF. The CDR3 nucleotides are TGTGCCAGATGCCAGCGGGACAGCCAGCCCATGAACACTGAAGCTTTCTTT.